This T cell receptor beta chain derives from a study of shared clonotypes between healthy human individuals. Study as a whole: There were three CD4 naive, three CD4 memory, two CD8 naive and one CD8 memory plates per donor.

Using immunoSEQ multiplex PCR, the repertoire was profiled, and TCRdb retains in-frame clones only, with some absent. The sample holds roughly 770,000 clones, about 97% seen once. Concerning this clone itself: Its specificity is not known. The sample has other DNA sequences that encode this CDR3 too.

CD8 cells regarded as naive lacked CD45RO, were positively chosen for CCR7, and omitted terminally differentiated effector memory CD45RA+ cells. Study-wide points: How much donors shared clonotypes was expected to be affected by sequencing depth.

This CDR3 spans 13 amino acids. The germline CDR1 and CDR2 sequences are SGHKS and YYEKEE (reference sequence). The V end lost 0 bases, the J end lost 1 base, and 5 bases lay between the germline ends. The receptor's source is a young man in good health. The sample was naive CD8+ T cells sorted from blood. The rearrangement links TRBV5-5 to TRBJ2-7, with unresolved D. As DNA, the CDR3 is TGTGCCAGCAGCTTGGGGAGTTCCTACGAGCAGTACTTC. Encoded protein: CASSLGSSYEQYF.